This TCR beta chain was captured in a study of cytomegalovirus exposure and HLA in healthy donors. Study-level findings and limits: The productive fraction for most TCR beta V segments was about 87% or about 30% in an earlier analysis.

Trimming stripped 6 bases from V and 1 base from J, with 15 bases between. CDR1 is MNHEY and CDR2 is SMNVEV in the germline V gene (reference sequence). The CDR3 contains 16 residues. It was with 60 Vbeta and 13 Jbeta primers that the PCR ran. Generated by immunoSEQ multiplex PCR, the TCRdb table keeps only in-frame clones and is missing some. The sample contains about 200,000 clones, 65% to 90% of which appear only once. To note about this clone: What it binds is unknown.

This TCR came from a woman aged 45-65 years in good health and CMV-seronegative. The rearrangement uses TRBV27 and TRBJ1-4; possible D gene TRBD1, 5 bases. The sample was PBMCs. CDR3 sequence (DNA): TGTGCCAGCAGACCCGCAGGGCTGAGAACTAATGAAAAACTGTTTTTT. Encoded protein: CASRPAGLRTNEKLFF.